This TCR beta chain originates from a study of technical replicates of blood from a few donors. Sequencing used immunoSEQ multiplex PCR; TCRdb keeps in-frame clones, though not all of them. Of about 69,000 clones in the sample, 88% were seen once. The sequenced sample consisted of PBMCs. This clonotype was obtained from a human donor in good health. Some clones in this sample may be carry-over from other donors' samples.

The CDR3 DNA reads as TGTGCCAGTGTGGACAGGGGGCGCTCCGGCTACACCTTC. Translated, it gives CASVDRGRSGYTF. The chain is built from TRBV19 and TRBJ1-2, with 11 bases that match TRBD1. CDR3 length: 13 residues. In germline, CDR1 is LNHDA, CDR2 SQIVND (reference sequence). V was clipped by 8 bases and J by 8 bases; unmatched bases: 7.